These 27 T cell receptor beta chains came from one sample sequenced in a study of blood T cell repertoires in COVID-19. Clones were read by immunoSEQ multiplex PCR, and TCRdb kept only the in-frame ones, dropping some. The data contain under 300,000 clones, approximately 86% of them singletons. The sample consisted of peripheral blood. Every receptor here comes from a woman aged 60-70 years with active or convalescent COVID-19.

V usage is TRBV5-8 and J usage is TRBJ2-7; D is unresolved. This CDR3 has 16 amino acids. CDR1 and CDR2 (germline): SGHTS, YDEGEE. The V gene lost 7 bases and the J gene lost 1 base, with 21 bases spanning the gap. CDR3 DNA: TGTGCCAGCGGAATAGTGTTGGGCCTGCTATCCTACGAGCAGTACGTC. This encodes CASGIVLGLLSYEQYV.

This clone appeared once. V usage is TRBV30 and J usage is TRBJ1-2, with no clear D. The CDR3 is made up of 11 amino acids. Deletions cut 8 bases from V and 4 bases from J, with 11 bases between. Germline V gene lookup returns CDR1 GTSNPN and CDR2 SVGIG (reference sequence). In nucleotides, the CDR3 is TGTGCCACGACTGCTGCCTATGGCTACACCTTC. Translated: CATTAAYGYTF.

The rearrangement joins TRBV28 to TRBJ1-4, with TRBD1 matching over 7 bases. The germline CDR1 and CDR2 sequences are MDHEN and SYDVKM. The ends lost 3 bases at V and 7 bases at J; junction bases unmatched: 8. This CDR3 has 15 residues. Written as DNA, the CDR3 is TGTGCCAGCAGTTTGTTAGGGGGCGCGCGTGAAAAACTGTTTTTT. Encoded protein: CASSLLGGAREKLFF.

This clone was seen a few times. Other nucleotide sequences from this sample produce the same CDR3. The V gene is TRBV7-2, the J gene TRBJ2-7; TRBD2 agrees at 9 bases. Trimming removed 5 bases from V and 0 bases from J; junction bases left unmatched: 5. This CDR3 has 15 residues. The germline V gene has CDR1 SGHTA and CDR2 FQGNSA. The CDR3 DNA is TGTGCCAGCAGCATGACTAGCGGCAGCTCCTACGAGCAGTACTTC. Its protein product is CASSMTSGSSYEQYF.

The chain has TRBV5-6 and TRBJ1-4; D is possibly TRBD1 (5 bases). V was cut by 2 bases and J by 1 base, with 9 bases left in between. This CDR3 spans 15 amino acids. Germline CDR1 reads SGHDT; CDR2 reads YYEEEE. The CDR3 coding sequence is TGTGCCAGCAGCTTCTATGACAGAACTAATGAAAAACTGTTTTTT. Amino acids: CASSFYDRTNEKLFF.

The chain has TRBV19 and TRBJ2-3; 10 nucleotides align to TRBD1. Unmatched junction bases numbered 9, after V lost 4 bases and J lost 5 bases. CDR3 length equals 16 residues. Germline V gene sequence: CDR1 LNHDA, CDR2 SQIVND (reference sequence). CDR3 nucleotide sequence: TGTGCCAGTAGTACCCCCCGGGACAGGGGACAAGATACGCAGTATTTT. Encoded protein: CASSTPRDRGQDTQYF.

The CDR3 reads CASSSLSGNYGYTF. The CDR3 region has the DNA TGTGCCAGCAGTTCGCTAAGCGGTAACTATGGCTACACCTTC. This chain uses TRBV11-2 with TRBJ1-2; no firm D call. CDR1 and CDR2 from the germline V gene are SGHAT and FQNNGV. This CDR3 spans 14 amino acids. Trimming shortened V by 6 bases and J by 1 base, and 12 bases separated the two germline ends.

This chain uses TRBV18 with TRBJ1-3; TRBD1 matches at 8 bases. Germline-derived CDR1 and CDR2 are KGHSH and LQKENI. This CDR3 spans 14 amino acids. Trimming at V came to 3 bases and at J to 2 bases, leaving 0 bases not matched to a gene. CDR3 sequence: CASSPDRAGNTIYF. The CDR3 bases are TGTGCCAGCTCACCGGACAGGGCTGGAAACACCATATATTTT.

The V call is TRBV9, the J call TRBJ2-3; weak D call: TRBD2 (6 bases). V lost 0 bases to trimming and J lost 1 base, with 12 bases between them. This CDR3 is built from 16 residues. CDR1 and CDR2 from the germline V gene are SGDLS and YYNGEE. CDR3 sequence reads: CASSVASSGRTDTQYF. The CDR3 region has the DNA TGTGCCAGCAGCGTAGCCTCCAGCGGGCGCACAGATACGCAGTATTTT.

The CDR3 DNA is TGTGCCTGGAGTCAGGACAGGGGGCGAGAGACCCAGTACTTC. Its protein is CAWSQDRGRETQYF. The rearrangement links TRBV30 to TRBJ2-5, with TRBD1 identical over 11 bases. CDR1 is GTSNPN and CDR2 is SVGIG in the germline V gene (reference sequence). With 2 bases clipped from V and 4 bases from J, the junction kept 3 bases outside the gene matches. The CDR3 covers 14 residues.

The chain is built from TRBV2 and TRBJ2-3; D might be TRBD2 (6 bases). Germline V gene sequence: CDR1 SNHLY, CDR2 FYNNEI. V shed 5 bases and J shed 1 base, with 16 bases lying between them. CDR3 length: 16 residues. CDR3 residues: CASSSPLVAGTDTQYF. The CDR3 nucleotides are TGTGCCAGCAGTAGTCCCTTGGTAGCGGGCACAGATACGCAGTATTTT. The full variable domain, in which reference TRBV2 and TRBJ2-3 provide the parts outside the CDR3, is EPEVTQTPSHQVTQMGQEVILRCVPISNHLYFYWYRQILGQKVEFLVSFYNNEISEKSEIFDDQFSVERPDGSNFTLKIRSTKLEDSAMYFCASSSPLVAGTDTQYFGPGTRLTVL.

This rearrangement joins TRBV12-5 to TRBJ1-1, with TRBD1 matching 12 bases. The J segment lost 0 bases and the V segment lost 2 bases, leaving 7 bases of the junction unmatched. CDR1 is LGHNT, CDR2 FRNRAP, per germline. The CDR3 sequence is 18 residues long. The CDR3 spells CASGLTPGQGAVNTEAFF. DNA of the CDR3: TGTGCTAGTGGTTTGACACCGGGACAGGGGGCCGTGAACACTGAAGCTTTCTTT.

The chain recombines TRBV5-1 with TRBJ2-2, with D possibly being TRBD2 (5 bases). V lost 4 bases to trimming and J lost 7 bases, with 11 bases between them. Germline lookup yields CDR1 SGHRS and CDR2 YFSETQ. The CDR3 covers 13 residues. The CDR3 DNA sequence: TGCGCCAGCAGCCCCCCCAGCGGCGGGGAGCTGTTTTTT. Protein product: CASSPPSGGELFF.

V gene TRBV6-5 combines with J gene TRBJ2-5, with 10 nucleotides matching TRBD1. Germline V gene lookup returns CDR1 MNHEY and CDR2 SVGAGI. Trimming at V came to 4 bases and at J to 7 bases, leaving 6 bases not matched to a gene. The CDR3 sequence is 14 residues long. CDR3 amino acids: CASSSDRGPGTQYF. The DNA of the CDR3 is TGTGCCAGCAGTTCCGACAGGGGGCCGGGGACCCAGTACTTC.

This clone was seen once. This chain links TRBV28 with TRBJ2-1; 9 nucleotides match TRBD1. CDR1 and CDR2 from the germline V gene are MDHEN and SYDVKM. Unmatched junction bases numbered 7, after V lost 1 base and J lost 15 bases. CDR3 length: 13 amino acids. The CDR3 DNA follows: TGTGCCAGCAGTTTATATCACAGGGGGCGGGTGTTCTTC. The encoded protein is CASSLYHRGRVFF.

The table lists this clone with a count of one. This chain's CDR3 is CASSQDRSLAGNNEQFF. The CDR3 DNA reads as TGTGCCAGCAGCCAAGATAGGTCCCTAGCGGGTAACAATGAGCAGTTCTTC. J is TRBJ2-1 and V is TRBV4-2; 8 bases line up with TRBD2. With V trimmed by 0 bases and J by 5 bases, 9 bases remained unmatched. Germline loops: CDR1 LGHNA, CDR2 YNFKEQ. The CDR3 contains 17 residues.

The V and J genes are TRBV5-4 and TRBJ2-5; D may be TRBD2 (6 bases). The V end was cut by 4 bases, the J end by 5 bases, with 12 bases between. From germline, CDR1 is SGHNT and CDR2 YYREEE (reference sequence). The CDR3 consists of 13 residues. The CDR3 reads CASSPSGGETQYF. CDR3 DNA sequence: TGTGCCAGCAGCCCAAGTGGGGGGGAGACCCAGTACTTC.

The chain uses TRBV2 and TRBJ2-3; the D gene is possibly TRBD2 (6 bases). In germline, CDR1 is SNHLY, CDR2 FYNNEI. The CDR3 is 14 amino acids. Between the trimmed V and J ends, which lost 6 bases and 2 bases, there was a span of 12 bases. In DNA form, the CDR3 reads TGTGCCAGCAGGGGACTTTTCCCCACAGATACGCAGTATTTT. This gives the protein CASRGLFPTDTQYF.

This clone was counted a few times. CDR3 amino acids: CASSLAGQGGYEQYF. The CDR3 DNA is TGTGCCAGCAGCTTGGCGGGACAGGGGGGCTACGAGCAGTACTTC. V gene TRBV5-6 combines with J gene TRBJ2-7; TRBD1 agrees at 11 bases. The ends lost 0 bases at V and 3 bases at J; junction bases unmatched: 2. Germline V gene lookup returns CDR1 SGHDT and CDR2 YYEEEE. CDR3 length: 15 residues.

CDR3 sequence (DNA): TGTGCCAGCAGTGAATTGGAGGGGGCACGGGTTGGCTACACCTTC. The encoded protein is CASSELEGARVGYTF. This chain uses TRBV6-1 with TRBJ1-2; TRBD1 matches at 7 bases. The CDR3 length is 15 residues. V shed 2 bases, J shed 7 bases, and the junction held 10 bases outside the gene matches. CDR1 and CDR2 (germline): MNHNS, SASEGT.

This clone has just one count. The chain recombines TRBV6-1 with TRBJ1-4, with a weak D call TRBD1 (6 bases). Germline lookup yields CDR1 MNHNS and CDR2 SASEGT. The CDR3 covers 13 residues. The ends were cut back, 1 base at V and 11 bases at J, with 11 bases in the middle. CDR3 in amino acids: CASSEDRVGKLFF. The CDR3 DNA follows: TGTGCCAGCAGTGAAGACAGGGTGGGTAAACTGTTTTTT.

The chain uses TRBV7-2 and TRBJ1-6, with D uncertain. V lost 3 bases, J lost 9 bases, and 9 bases lay in between. The CDR3 spans 13 residues. CDR1 SGHTA and CDR2 FQGNSA come from the germline V gene. Written as DNA, the CDR3 is TGTGCCAGCAGCTTGGAGAATCGTTCACCCCTCCACTTT. This translates into CASSLENRSPLHF.

The rearrangement links TRBV5-5 to TRBJ1-2; D is undetermined. Trimming took 1 base from V and 10 from J, leaving 8 bases between them. This CDR3 comprises 11 residues. The germline gives CDR1 SGHKS, CDR2 YYEKEE (reference sequence). Here the CDR3 reads CASSLYRDYTF. The CDR3, as DNA: TGTGCCAGCAGCTTGTATCGGGACTACACCTTC.

The chain joins TRBV11-3 to TRBJ2-3, with D tentatively TRBD1 (5 bases). The CDR3 is 15 amino acids. Trimming took off 5 bases at V and 5 bases at J, with 17 bases between the two ends. Germline V lookup: CDR1 SGHNT, CDR2 YENEEA. The DNA of the CDR3 is TGTGCCAGCAGCATGTCTGGGCAGGGCAGAGATACGCAGTATTTT. This sequence encodes CASSMSGQGRDTQYF.

V gene TRBV27 combines with J gene TRBJ2-1, with unresolved D. Deletions cut 5 bases from V and 0 bases from J, with 20 bases between. This CDR3 spans 18 amino acids. The germline gives CDR1 MNHEY, CDR2 SMNVEV (reference sequence). DNA for the CDR3: TGTGCCAGCAGTACTCAGGCGCCTACGCTCAGCTCCTACAATGAGCAGTTCTTC. Translated, it gives CASSTQAPTLSSYNEQFF.

V and J are TRBV28 and TRBJ2-1; 7 bases are shared with TRBD1. V dropped 6 bases and J dropped 0; count of bases not matched to a gene: 8. There are 16 residues in the CDR3. Germline CDR1 MDHEN, CDR2 SYDVKM. In DNA form, the CDR3 reads TGTGCCAGCAGACGCGAGACAGGGAGCTCCTACAATGAGCAGTTCTTC. This gives the protein CASRRETGSSYNEQFF.

J is TRBJ2-7 and V is TRBV14; 9 bases align to TRBD1. The CDR3 extends over 15 amino acids. In germline, CDR1 is SGHDN, CDR2 FVKESK. V was clipped by 2 bases and J by 2 bases; unmatched bases: 4. CDR3 bases: TGTGCCAGCAGCCAACAAAGGACAGGGGCCTACGAGCAGTACTTC. It translates to CASSQQRTGAYEQYF.